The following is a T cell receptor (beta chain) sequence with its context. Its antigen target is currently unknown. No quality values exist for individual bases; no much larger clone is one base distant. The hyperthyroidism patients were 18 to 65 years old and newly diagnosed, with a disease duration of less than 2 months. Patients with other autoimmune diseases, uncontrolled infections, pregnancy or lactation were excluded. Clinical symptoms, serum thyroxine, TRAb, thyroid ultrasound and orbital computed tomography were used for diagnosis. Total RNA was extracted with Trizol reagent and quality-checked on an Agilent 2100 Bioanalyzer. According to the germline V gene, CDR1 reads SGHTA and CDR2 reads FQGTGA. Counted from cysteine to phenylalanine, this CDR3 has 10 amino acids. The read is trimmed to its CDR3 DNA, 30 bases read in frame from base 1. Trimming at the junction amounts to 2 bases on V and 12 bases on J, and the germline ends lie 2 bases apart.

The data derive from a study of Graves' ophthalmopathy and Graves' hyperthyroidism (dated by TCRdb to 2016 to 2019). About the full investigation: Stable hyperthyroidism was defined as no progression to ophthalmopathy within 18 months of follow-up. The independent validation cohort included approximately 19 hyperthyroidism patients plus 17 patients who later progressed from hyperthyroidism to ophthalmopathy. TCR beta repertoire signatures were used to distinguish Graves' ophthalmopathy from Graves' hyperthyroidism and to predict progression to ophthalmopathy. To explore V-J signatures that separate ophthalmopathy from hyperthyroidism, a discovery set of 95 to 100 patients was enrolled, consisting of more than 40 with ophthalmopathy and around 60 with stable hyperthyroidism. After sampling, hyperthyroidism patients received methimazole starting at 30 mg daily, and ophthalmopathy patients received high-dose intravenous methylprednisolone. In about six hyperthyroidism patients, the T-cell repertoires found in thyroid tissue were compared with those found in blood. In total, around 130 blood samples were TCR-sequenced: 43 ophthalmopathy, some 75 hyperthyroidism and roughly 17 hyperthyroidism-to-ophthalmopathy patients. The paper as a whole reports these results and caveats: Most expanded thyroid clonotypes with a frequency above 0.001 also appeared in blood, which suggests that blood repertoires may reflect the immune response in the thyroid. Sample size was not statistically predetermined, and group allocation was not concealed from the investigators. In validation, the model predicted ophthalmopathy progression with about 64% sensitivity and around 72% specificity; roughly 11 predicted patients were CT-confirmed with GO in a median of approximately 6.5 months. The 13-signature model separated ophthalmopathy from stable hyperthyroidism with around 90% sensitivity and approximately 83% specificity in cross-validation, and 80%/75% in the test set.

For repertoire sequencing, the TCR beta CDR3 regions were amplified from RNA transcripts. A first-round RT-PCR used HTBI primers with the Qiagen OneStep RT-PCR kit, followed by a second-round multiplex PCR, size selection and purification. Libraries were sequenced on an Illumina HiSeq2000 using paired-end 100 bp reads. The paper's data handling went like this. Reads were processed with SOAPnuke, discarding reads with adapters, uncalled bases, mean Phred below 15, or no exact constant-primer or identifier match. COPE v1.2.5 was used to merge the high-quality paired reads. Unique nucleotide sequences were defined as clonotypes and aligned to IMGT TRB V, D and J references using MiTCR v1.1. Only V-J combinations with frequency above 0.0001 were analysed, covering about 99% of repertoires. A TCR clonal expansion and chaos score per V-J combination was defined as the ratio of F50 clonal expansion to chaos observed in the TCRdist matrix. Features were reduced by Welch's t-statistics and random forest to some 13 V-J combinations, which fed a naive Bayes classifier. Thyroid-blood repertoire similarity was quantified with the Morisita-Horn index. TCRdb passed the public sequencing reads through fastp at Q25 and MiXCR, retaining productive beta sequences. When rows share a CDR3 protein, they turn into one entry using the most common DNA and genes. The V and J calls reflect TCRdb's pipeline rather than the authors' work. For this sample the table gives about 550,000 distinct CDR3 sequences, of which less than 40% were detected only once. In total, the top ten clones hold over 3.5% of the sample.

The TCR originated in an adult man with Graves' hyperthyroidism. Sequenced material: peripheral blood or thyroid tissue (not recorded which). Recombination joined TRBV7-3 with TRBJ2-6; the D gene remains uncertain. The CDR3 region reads CASSLFVLTF. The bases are TGTGCCAGCAGCTTATTCGTCCTGACTTTC. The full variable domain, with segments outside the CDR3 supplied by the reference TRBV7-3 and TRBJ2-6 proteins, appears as GAGVSQTPSNKVTEKGKYVELRCDPISGHTALYWYRQSLGQGPEFLIYFQGTGAADDSGLPNDRFFAVRPEGSVSTLKIQRTERGDSAVYLCASSLFVLTFGAGSRLTVL.